The rows below give T cell receptor beta chains drawn from one sample of a study of blood T cells in healthy people across ages. TCRdb independently ran MiXCR on the 5' RACE reads; one entry per CDR3 protein. The sample yields more than 550,000 distinct CDR3 sequences, 22% seen once. The sequencing input was blood. The receptors stem from a man aged 65 to 85 in good health. Both conserved end residues are part of each CDR3. D genes are given only for firm matches. For some rows the clone size is stated as once, few or many, or as a class when expanded; others skip it.

v_call: TRBV6-2/TRBV6-3; clone_size: few; j_call: TRBJ1-1; cdr3_length: 11; d_call: NA; cdr3_nt: TGTGCCAGCAGTTACCACACTGAAGCTTTCTTT; cdr3_aa: CASSYHTEAFF
v_call: TRBV9; clone_size: NA; j_call: TRBJ2-3; cdr3_length: 17; d_call: TRBD1; cdr3_nt: TGTGCCAGCAGCGTAGCAATAACCGGGACAGGCACAGATACGCAGTATTTT; cdr3_aa: CASSVAITGTGTDTQYF
v_call: TRBV18; clone_size: NA; j_call: TRBJ2-7; cdr3_length: 17; d_call: TRBD1; cdr3_nt: TGTGCCAGCTCACCCGGGACGCCCGGACAGGGTGCCTACGAGCAGTACTTC; cdr3_aa: CASSPGTPGQGAYEQYF
v_call: TRBV12-3/TRBV12-4; clone_size: NA; j_call: TRBJ2-3; cdr3_length: 15; d_call: NA; cdr3_nt: TGTGCCAGCAGTTTAAGTCAGGCGGGGTCAGATACGCAGTATTTT; cdr3_aa: CASSLSQAGSDTQYF
v_call: TRBV11-2; clone_size: NA; j_call: TRBJ1-6; cdr3_length: 15; d_call: NA; cdr3_nt: TGTGCCAGCAGCTTAGATCAGGGGCTAAATTCACCCCTCCACTTT; cdr3_aa: CASSLDQGLNSPLHF
v_call: TRBV12-3/TRBV12-4; clone_size: NA; j_call: TRBJ2-2; cdr3_length: 17; d_call: TRBD2; cdr3_nt: TGTGCCACCACAGCTCGGACTAGCGGGAGACTTACCGGGGAGCTGTTTTTT; cdr3_aa: CATTARTSGRLTGELFF
v_call: TRBV20-1; clone_size: few; j_call: TRBJ2-3; cdr3_length: 14; d_call: NA; cdr3_nt: TGCAGTGCTAGAGTGGCGGGGTTCACAGATACGCAGTATTTT; cdr3_aa: CSARVAGFTDTQYF
v_call: TRBV4-2; clone_size: few; j_call: TRBJ1-5; cdr3_length: 15; d_call: NA; cdr3_nt: TGTGCCAGCAGACTTTCAGGGGATAGCAATCAGCCCCAGCATTTT; cdr3_aa: CASRLSGDSNQPQHF
v_call: TRBV12-3/TRBV12-4; clone_size: few; j_call: TRBJ2-3; cdr3_length: 13; d_call: NA; cdr3_nt: TGTGCCAGCAGTTTAGGCCTCCGGGATACGCAGTATTTT; cdr3_aa: CASSLGLRDTQYF
v_call: TRBV5-1; clone_size: NA; j_call: TRBJ2-5; cdr3_length: 17; d_call: NA; cdr3_nt: TGCGCCAGCAGCTTGGCCCGGGACTTAAGCCACCAAGAGACCCAGTACTTC; cdr3_aa: CASSLARDLSHQETQYF
v_call: TRBV6-6; clone_size: few; j_call: TRBJ2-5; cdr3_length: 13; d_call: NA; cdr3_nt: TGTGCCAGCAGTTATCGACAGGAAGAGACCCAGTACTTC; cdr3_aa: CASSYRQEETQYF
v_call: TRBV6-6; clone_size: NA; j_call: TRBJ2-3; cdr3_length: 15; d_call: TRBD2; cdr3_nt: TGTGCCAGCAGCTCCCTAGGGACTAGCTTAGATACGCAGTATTTT; cdr3_aa: CASSSLGTSLDTQYF
v_call: TRBV12-3/TRBV12-4; clone_size: NA; j_call: TRBJ2-1; cdr3_length: 16; d_call: TRBD2; cdr3_nt: TGTGCCAGCAGATCCCATAGCGGGAGGGCCGGGAATGAGCAGTTCTTC; cdr3_aa: CASRSHSGRAGNEQFF
v_call: TRBV7-2; clone_size: NA; j_call: TRBJ2-1; cdr3_length: 15; d_call: NA; cdr3_nt: TGTGCCAGCAGCTTAGTAATGGGAGCCTACAATGAGCAGTTCTTC; cdr3_aa: CASSLVMGAYNEQFF
v_call: TRBV20-1; clone_size: NA; j_call: TRBJ2-3; cdr3_length: 16; d_call: NA; cdr3_nt: TGCAGTGCTAGAATCCCTGGGGCCCCTAGCACAGATACGCAGTATTTT; cdr3_aa: CSARIPGAPSTDTQYF
v_call: TRBV5-1; clone_size: NA; j_call: TRBJ2-2; cdr3_length: 16; d_call: TRBD2; cdr3_nt: TGCGCCAGCAGCTTGACTAGCGGGAGGAAGGCCGGGGAGCTGTTTTTT; cdr3_aa: CASSLTSGRKAGELFF
v_call: TRBV11-3; clone_size: NA; j_call: TRBJ2-1; cdr3_length: 16; d_call: TRBD2; cdr3_nt: TGTGCCAGCAGTCTCGGGAGGGCCGAGGTAAACAATGAGCAGTTCTTC; cdr3_aa: CASSLGRAEVNNEQFF
v_call: TRBV4-3; clone_size: NA; j_call: TRBJ2-7; cdr3_length: 14; d_call: TRBD2; cdr3_nt: TGCGCCAGCAGCCAGACCGGACTAGCTGGCGAGCAGTACTTC; cdr3_aa: CASSQTGLAGEQYF
v_call: TRBV12-3/TRBV12-4; clone_size: few; j_call: TRBJ2-7; cdr3_length: 12; d_call: NA; cdr3_nt: TGTGCCAGCAGTTTTCTCGAGTACGAGCAGTACTTC; cdr3_aa: CASSFLEYEQYF
v_call: TRBV29-1; clone_size: NA; j_call: TRBJ2-1; cdr3_length: 14; d_call: NA; cdr3_nt: TGCAGCGTTGATAGAGGAGGTTCCTACAATGAGCAGTTCTTC; cdr3_aa: CSVDRGGSYNEQFF
v_call: TRBV6-6; clone_size: NA; j_call: TRBJ1-3; cdr3_length: 15; d_call: NA; cdr3_nt: TGTGCCAGCACCGACCGGGGGAGCTCTGGAAACACCATATATTTT; cdr3_aa: CASTDRGSSGNTIYF
v_call: TRBV11-3; clone_size: NA; j_call: TRBJ2-3; cdr3_length: 15; d_call: NA; cdr3_nt: TGTGCCAGCAGCTTAGGGCTTCCAGGCACAGATACGCAGTATTTT; cdr3_aa: CASSLGLPGTDTQYF
v_call: TRBV29-1; clone_size: NA; j_call: TRBJ2-1; cdr3_length: 15; d_call: NA; cdr3_nt: TGCAGCGTTGAGGGACGGCTCGGGAATCACAATGAGCAGTTCTTC; cdr3_aa: CSVEGRLGNHNEQFF
v_call: TRBV20-1; clone_size: NA; j_call: TRBJ2-3; cdr3_length: 14; d_call: TRBD1; cdr3_nt: TGCAGTGCCTCACGGGACAGGGGTACAGATACGCAGTATTTT; cdr3_aa: CSASRDRGTDTQYF
v_call: TRBV6-2/TRBV6-3; clone_size: once; j_call: TRBJ2-4; cdr3_length: 13; d_call: TRBD1; cdr3_nt: TGTGCCAGCAGGGACGACAGGGTGGACATTCAGTACTTC; cdr3_aa: CASRDDRVDIQYF
v_call: TRBV7-2; clone_size: NA; j_call: TRBJ1-5; cdr3_length: 14; d_call: NA; cdr3_nt: TGTGCCAGCAGCTTAGCCAGTCACAATCAGCCCCAGCATTTT; cdr3_aa: CASSLASHNQPQHF
v_call: TRBV20-1; clone_size: NA; j_call: TRBJ2-1; cdr3_length: 15; d_call: TRBD2; cdr3_nt: TGCAGTGCTAGCCGACTAGCGGGGGGGCTCAATGAGCAGTTCTTC; cdr3_aa: CSASRLAGGLNEQFF
v_call: TRBV11-2; clone_size: NA; j_call: TRBJ2-1; cdr3_length: 13; d_call: NA; cdr3_nt: TGTGCCAGCAGCTTACAGGCGCACAATGAGCAGTTCTTC; cdr3_aa: CASSLQAHNEQFF